These 18 T cell receptor beta chains were sequenced from one sample in a study of control samples from healthy donors and cancer patients. Only in-frame clones appear in the TCRdb table, and some are missing; sequencing was by immunoSEQ multiplex PCR. This table has about 220,000 clones, about 95% appearing once. Specimen: blood. All receptors come from a man aged 45-65 years in good health.

V and J are TRBV7-2 and TRBJ2-1; 7 bases are a match to TRBD2. The V gene's germline CDR1 is SGHTA and CDR2 FQGNSA. CDR3 length: 14 residues. The V segment lost 3 bases and the J segment 8 bases; nucleotides outside the gene matches: 7. The CDR3 coding sequence is TGTGCCAGCAGCTTTGGGAGGGGTAACTATGAGCAGTTCTTC. Its translation is CASSFGRGNYEQFF.

V usage is TRBV3-1 (or the pseudogene TRBV3-2) and J usage is TRBJ1-5; no definite D call. The CDR3 contains 16 residues. With 2 bases removed from V and 0 bases from J, the gap between germline ends came to 11 bases. The germline CDR1 and CDR2 sequences are LGHDT and YNNKEL (reference sequence). The CDR3 DNA reads TGTGCCAGCAGCCAACGGGGTGCGGGTAGCAATCAGCCCCAGCATTTT. It translates to CASSQRGAGSNQPQHF.

The chain employs TRBV28 and TRBJ2-3, with 10 bases aligning to TRBD2. CDR3 size: 17 residues. V trimming: 2 bases; J trimming: 8 bases; junction bases outside the gene matches: 13. The V gene's germline CDR1 is MDHEN and CDR2 SYDVKM. CDR3 nucleotide sequence: TGTGCCAGCAGTTTAAGACGTAGCGGGGGGCCGGGCGGTACGCAGTATTTT. Translating gives CASSLRRSGGPGGTQYF.

This rearrangement joins TRBV7-9 to TRBJ1-4, with D unclear. This CDR3 comprises 16 residues. Germline-derived CDR1 and CDR2 are SEHNR and FQNEAQ (reference sequence). Trimming pared 4 bases from V and 7 bases from J, leaving 19 bases between. The CDR3 region is CASSSGELGSSEKLFF. CDR3 nucleotide sequence: TGTGCCAGCAGCTCCGGTGAATTGGGATCCTCTGAAAAACTGTTTTTT.

The sample holds one count of this clone. This chain links TRBV6-6 with TRBJ1-5; 8 bases are shared with TRBD1. V dropped 4 bases and J dropped 7; count of bases not matched to a gene: 6. The germline V gene has CDR1 MNHNY and CDR2 SVGAGI (reference sequence). The CDR3 contains 14 residues. The CDR3 reads CASSFGQGGQPQHF. Here the CDR3 DNA reads TGTGCCAGCAGTTTTGGACAGGGTGGGCAGCCCCAGCATTTT.

The V and J genes are TRBV6-6 and TRBJ2-6; D is unclear. The CDR3 has 13 residues. In germline, CDR1 is MNHNY, CDR2 SVGAGI (reference sequence). Trimming stripped 10 bases from V and 0 bases from J, with 7 bases between. CDR3 nucleotides: TGTGCCACCGAAGCCTCTGGGGCCAACGTCCTGACTTTC. It specifies CATEASGANVLTF.

The V gene is TRBV24-1, the J gene TRBJ2-1; possibly TRBD1 for D (6 bases). The V gene's germline CDR1 is KGHDR and CDR2 SFDVKD. The CDR3 is 16 residues long. The ends were cut back, 4 bases at V and 9 bases at J, with 21 bases in the middle. CDR3 sequence reads: CATSDRSRRGHTEQFF. The CDR3 DNA reads as TGTGCCACCAGTGACCGCTCCCGCAGGGGCCATACTGAGCAGTTCTTC.

The chain combines TRBV5-1 with TRBJ1-1; D is ambiguous. V was cut by 7 bases and J by 0 bases, with 16 bases left in between. Germline values: CDR1 SGHRS, CDR2 YFSETQ. CDR3 length: 15 amino acids. The CDR3 DNA follows: TGCGCCAGCCTCCTAAATCCTTCTCTGAACACTGAAGCTTTCTTT. Protein sequence: CASLLNPSLNTEAFF.

The gene calls are TRBV4-3 and TRBJ2-2; 7 nucleotides agree with TRBD1. The germline CDR1 and CDR2 sequences are LGHNA and YSLEER. This CDR3 region has 16 residues. The V and J ends lost 4 bases and 2 bases, in that order; junction bases with no gene match: 7. Here the CDR3 reads CASSLNRGFNTGELFF. The CDR3 DNA reads as TGCGCCAGCAGCCTTAACAGGGGATTTAACACCGGGGAGCTGTTTTTT.

The chain couples TRBV5-1 to TRBJ2-1; a possible D gene is TRBD2 (7 bases). This CDR3 region has 13 residues. The germline CDR1 and CDR2 sequences are SGHRS and YFSETQ. V was pared by 5 bases and J by 15 bases, with 21 bases between. This CDR3 is CASRREQGTLLFF. The CDR3 DNA reads TGCGCCAGCAGGCGGGAGCAGGGGACCTTGCTGTTCTTC.

V is TRBV9 and J is TRBJ2-2, with D hard to call. With 0 bases removed from V and 6 bases from J, the gap between germline ends came to 15 bases. The CDR3 spans 16 residues. Germline CDR1 reads SGDLS; CDR2 reads YYNGEE. The CDR3: CASSVDLANAAGELFF. DNA of the CDR3: TGTGCCAGCAGCGTAGACTTGGCAAATGCGGCCGGGGAGCTGTTTTTT. Combining the CDR3 with reference TRBV9 and TRBJ2-2 gives the whole variable domain DSGVTQTPKHLITATGQRVTLRCSPRSGDLSVYWYQQSLDQGLQFLIQYYNGEERAKGNILERFSAQQFPDLHSELNLSSLELGDSALYFCASSVDLANAAGELFFGEGSRLTVL.

The chain joins TRBV28 to TRBJ1-4; 10 bases are a match to TRBD1. Unmatched junction bases numbered 6, after V lost 4 bases and J lost 10 bases. The germline V gene encodes CDR1 MDHEN and CDR2 SYDVKM. The length of the CDR3 is 14 residues. The CDR3 region is CASSSTGGTAKLFF. CDR3 DNA sequence: TGTGCCAGCAGTTCGACAGGGGGCACGGCAAAACTGTTTTTT. Based on the CDR3 plus reference TRBV28 and TRBJ1-4, the full variable domain is DVKVTQSSRYLVKRTGEKVFLECVQDMDHENMFWYRQDPGLGLRLIYFSYDVKMKEKGDIPEGYSVSREKKERFSLILESASTNQTSMYLCASSSTGGTAKLFFGSGTQLSVL.

Points on this clone: The sample holds other DNA sequences that translate to the same CDR3. V usage is TRBV5-1 and J usage is TRBJ1-1; 7 nucleotides align to TRBD1. CDR3 length: 15 residues. J was trimmed by 0 bases and V by 4 bases; bases with no gene match: 6. CDR1 and CDR2 from the germline V gene are SGHRS and YFSETQ. CDR3 loop: CASSPPGQLNTEAFF. For the CDR3, the DNA is TGCGCCAGCAGCCCCCCGGGACAGTTGAACACTGAAGCTTTCTTT.

V and J are TRBV6-1 and TRBJ2-2; 9 nucleotides match TRBD1. J was trimmed by 6 bases and V by 1 base; bases with no gene match: 3. Germline V CDR1 and CDR2: MNHNS, SASEGT. The CDR3 sequence is 15 residues long. Here the CDR3 reads CASSEGGTGSGELFF. CDR3 DNA: TGTGCCAGCAGTGAAGGGGGGACAGGGTCCGGGGAGCTGTTTTTT.

The CDR3 is CASSLGVDSKNIQYF. CDR3 bases: TGTGCCAGCAGTTTAGGGGTCGACAGTAAAAACATTCAGTACTTC. The chain uses TRBV9 and TRBJ2-4; a possible D gene is TRBD1 (5 bases). CDR3 length: 15 amino acids. V was trimmed by 5 bases and J by 4 bases, leaving 16 bases between them. Germline CDR1 is SGDLS and CDR2 is YYNGEE.

Turning to this clone: The sample has other DNA sequences that encode this CDR3 too. The chain combines TRBV5-1 with TRBJ2-2; the D gene is possibly TRBD2 (5 bases). This CDR3 has 13 amino acids. Germline CDR1 SGHRS, CDR2 YFSETQ. Trimming pared 2 bases from V and 6 bases from J, leaving 8 bases between. CDR3 protein: CASSLEGPGELFF. DNA for the CDR3: TGCGCCAGCAGCTTAGAGGGCCCCGGGGAGCTGTTTTTT.

V and J are TRBV18 and TRBJ2-7; weak D call: TRBD2 (5 bases). V was shortened by 3 bases and J by 8 bases, with 11 bases between the two germline ends. This CDR3 contains 12 residues. The V gene's germline CDR1 is KGHSH and CDR2 LQKENI. CDR3 loop: CASSPEQRKQYF. The CDR3 coding sequence is TGTGCCAGCTCACCGGAACAGCGGAAGCAGTACTTC.

The rearrangement links TRBV7-3 to TRBJ2-1; the match to TRBD1 covers 9 bases. V lost 3 bases to trimming and J lost 2 bases; unmatched junction nucleotides: 8. CDR1 and CDR2 (germline): SGHTA, FQGTGA. The length of the CDR3 is 17 residues. The CDR3 is CASSLLGGTGPYNEQFF. The CDR3, as DNA: TGTGCCAGCAGCTTGCTGGGCGGGACAGGGCCCTACAATGAGCAGTTCTTC.